This passage covers 22 T cell receptor beta chains from one sample sequenced in a study of post-analysis software for immune sequencing data. Whole-study results and caveats: Elevated frequency relative to controls characterized several TRBV segments in patients, TRBV5-6, TRBV5-1 and TRBV20-1 among them.

Sequencing libraries made from TCR beta cDNA carried unique molecular identifiers. Using its own MiXCR run on the PCR reads, TCRdb lists one record per CDR3 protein. The data contain around 710,000 distinct CDR3 sequences, approximately 44% of them singletons. These receptors' targets are unknown. Material: blood. These receptors all stem from a girl under 18 with multiple sclerosis.

This clonotype was found a few times. A junction boundary mismatches the germline segment, possibly from a read error. The J gene is TRBJ2-3, the V gene TRBV7-7; possible D gene TRBD1, 6 bases. The CDR3 contains 14 residues. Germline assignment: CDR1 SSHAT and CDR2 FNYEAQ (reference sequence). The CDR3, as DNA: TGTGCTAGCAGCTTAAACAGGGATACAGATACGCAGTATTTT. Its translation is CASSLNRDTDTQYF.

The chain couples TRBV6-5 to TRBJ1-1; D unresolved. Germline V gives CDR1 MNHEY, CDR2 SVGAGI. V was clipped by 0 bases and J by 4 bases, with 12 bases between them. CDR3 length equals 15 residues. In DNA, the CDR3 is TGTGCCAGCAGTTACTCGAAATACCCGTCCACTGAAGCTTTCTTT. Translated, it gives CASSYSKYPSTEAFF.

V usage is TRBV4-1 and J usage is TRBJ2-1; D is possibly TRBD2 (6 bases). Germline-derived CDR1 and CDR2 are MGHRA and YSYEKL. There are 16 residues in the CDR3. V dropped 0 bases and J dropped 8 bases, with 17 bases sitting between them. The CDR3, as DNA: TGCGCCAGCAGCCAAGAATCTTCGGTGGCGGGATATGAGCAGTTCTTC. Translation gives CASSQESSVAGYEQFF.

This clonotype was picked up a small number of times. This chain links TRBV27 with TRBJ2-7; D may be TRBD1 (6 bases). CDR1 is MNHEY, CDR2 SMNVEV, per germline (reference sequence). V lost 8 bases, J lost 1 base, and 12 bases lay in between. This CDR3 has 13 amino acids. The CDR3 reads CASGRDISYEQYF. DNA of the CDR3: TGTGCCAGCGGCCGGGACATATCCTACGAGCAGTACTTC.

The chain recombines TRBV27 with TRBJ2-5; D is possibly TRBD1 (6 bases). The J call may not be correct, given that the DNA end is closer to TRBJ2-7. Germline loops: CDR1 MNHEY, CDR2 SMNVEV (reference sequence). The CDR3 consists of 12 residues. The CDR3: CASRQGKYEQYF. The CDR3, as DNA: TGTGCCAGCAGGCAGGGGAAGTACGAGCAGTACTTC.

This chain uses TRBV4-3 with TRBJ1-2; a possible D gene is TRBD1 (5 bases). CDR3 length: 17 amino acids. Trimming removed 0 bases at V and 4 bases at J, with 18 bases between. Per the germline V gene, CDR1 is LGHNA and CDR2 is YSLEER. The CDR3 loop is CASSQDPPGSGGYGYTF. CDR3 sequence (DNA): TGCGCCAGCAGCCAAGATCCCCCAGGGAGCGGTGGCTATGGCTACACCTTC.

The chain uses TRBV7-9 and TRBJ2-7, with D possibly called TRBD1 or TRBD2 (5 bases each). Germline V gives CDR1 SEHNR, CDR2 FQNEAQ (reference sequence). V lost 0 bases to trimming and J lost 2 bases, with 11 bases between them. The CDR3 loop spans 15 amino acids. The CDR3 spells CASSLAGDPTYEQYF. CDR3 nucleotides: TGTGCCAGCAGCTTAGCGGGGGACCCCACCTACGAGCAGTACTTC. Filled out from reference TRBV7-9 and TRBJ2-7, the complete variable domain reads DTGVSQNPRHKITKRGQNVTFRCDPISEHNRLYWYRQTLGQGPEFLTYFQNEAQLEKSRLLSDRFSAERPKGSFSTLEIQRTEQGDSAMYLCASSLAGDPTYEQYFGPGTRLTVT.

The rearrangement joins TRBV21-1 to TRBJ2-1. TRBV21-1 is listed as a pseudogene. This CDR3 has 12 amino acids. CDR3 region: CASSIRWGEQFF. As DNA, the CDR3 is TGTGCCAGCAGCATAAGGTGGGGTGAGCAGTTCTTC.

This chain joins TRBV5-5 and TRBJ2-3; 12 bases fit TRBD2. This CDR3 region has 18 residues. Germline V gene sequence: CDR1 SGHKS, CDR2 YYEKEE (reference sequence). V was clipped by 0 bases and J by 4 bases; unmatched bases: 9. The CDR3 region is CASSLGSSGRAYADTQYF. The DNA for the CDR3 is TGTGCCAGCAGCTTGGGCTCTAGCGGGAGGGCCTATGCAGATACGCAGTATTTT.

The V and J genes are TRBV20-1 and TRBJ2-3, with TRBD2 matching 7 bases. Germline V gene lookup returns CDR1 DFQATT and CDR2 SNEGSKA (reference sequence). This CDR3 has 14 residues. The ends lost 6 bases at V and 2 bases at J; junction bases unmatched: 8. The CDR3 DNA is TGCAGTGCGAGTTCTAGCGGCTACACAGATACGCAGTATTTT. Its protein product is CSASSSGYTDTQYF.

The chain combines TRBV29-1 with TRBJ1-1, with D hard to call. The CDR3 runs 12 residues. V was pared by 5 bases and J by 0 bases, with 7 bases between. Germline CDR1 is SQVTM and CDR2 is ANQGSEA. CDR3 sequence (DNA): TGCAGCGTTTGGGCTATGAACACTGAAGCTTTCTTT. It encodes CSVWAMNTEAFF.

This clonotype was seen a few times. The V gene is TRBV15, the J gene TRBJ2-5; 7 bases fit TRBD1. Germline V gene data show CDR1 as LNHNV and CDR2 as YYDKDF (reference sequence). J was trimmed by 11 bases and V by 3 bases; bases with no gene match: 15. CDR3 length equals 15 residues. The CDR3 DNA is TGTGCCACCAGCAGCGACAGGGCGGCGGATACGGAGCAGTACTTC. Translating gives CATSSDRAADTEQYF.

V usage is TRBV5-5 and J usage is TRBJ2-1; no clear D gene. CDR1 and CDR2 from the germline V gene are SGHKS and YYEKEE (reference sequence). Trimming left V 2 bases short and J 10 bases short, with 16 bases between. This CDR3 is 14 amino acids long. The CDR3 loop reads CASSLDPVWGEQFF. In DNA, the CDR3 is TGTGCCAGCAGCTTAGATCCGGTCTGGGGAGAGCAGTTCTTC. Full variable domain (missing parts from reference TRBV5-5 and TRBJ2-1): DAGVTQSPTHLIKTRGQQVTLRCSPISGHKSVSWYQQVLGQGPQFIFQYYEKEERGRGNFPDRFSARQFPNYSSELNVNALLLGDSALYLCASSLDPVWGEQFFGPGTRLTVL.

This clonotype has a handful of counts. The chain carries TRBV6-5 and TRBJ2-4; D ambiguous. Trimming shortened V by 4 bases and J by 13 bases, and 20 bases separated the two germline ends. Germline V gene lookup returns CDR1 MNHEY and CDR2 SVGAGI. The CDR3 length is 14 residues. CDR3 residues: CASSSYPPAYKQYF. CDR3 sequence (DNA): TGTGCCAGCAGTTCCTACCCTCCGGCCTACAAGCAGTACTTC.

The chain is built from TRBV15 and TRBJ2-7, with D unresolved. The germline V gene encodes CDR1 LNHNV and CDR2 YYDKDF (reference sequence). The CDR3 spans 14 residues. Trimming removed 0 bases at V and 2 bases at J, with 8 bases between. DNA of the CDR3: TGTGCCACCAGCAGAGACGCCCCTACCTACGAGCAGTACTTC. The encoded protein is CATSRDAPTYEQYF.

CDR3 amino acids: CASSPKGAGVVNEQFF. As DNA, the CDR3 is TGTGCCAGCAGCCCGAAGGGAGCGGGAGTTGTGAATGAGCAGTTCTTC. The V and J genes are TRBV11-2 and TRBJ2-1, with 8 bases matching TRBD2. The CDR3 is made up of 16 amino acids. The germline gives CDR1 SGHAT, CDR2 FQNNGV. Trimming cost V 5 bases and J 7 bases; bases outside gene matches: 13.

This clonotype was observed once. This sequence joins TRBV10-1 and TRBJ2-3; maybe TRBD1 (5 bases). This CDR3 spans 14 amino acids. V was pared by 0 bases and J by 2 bases, with 6 bases between. Germline V gene lookup returns CDR1 WNHNN and CDR2 SYGVQD (reference sequence). The CDR3 loop reads CASSESGATDTQYF. The CDR3 DNA reads as TGCGCCAGCAGTGAGTCTGGGGCCACAGATACGCAGTATTTT.

This clonotype has more than one count but fewer than ten. V usage is TRBV2 and J usage is TRBJ2-3; 8 bases line up with TRBD2. The CDR3 has 15 residues. Germline values: CDR1 SNHLY, CDR2 FYNNEI. The trim removed 8 bases at V and 1 base at J, leaving 8 bases unmatched. CDR3 coding DNA: TGTGCCAGCCCCGGTGGAGCGGGGGGCACAGATACGCAGTATTTT. Protein sequence: CASPGGAGGTDTQYF.

This clonotype was observed a few times. The rearrangement links TRBV5-4 to TRBJ1-2, with 7 bases identical to TRBD1. Germline CDR1 is SGHNT and CDR2 is YYREEE (reference sequence). J lost 5 bases, V lost 0 bases, and 7 bases had no gene match. CDR3 length: 15 residues. CDR3 loop: CASSLVEQGIYGYTF. The CDR3 bases are TGTGCCAGCAGCTTGGTGGAACAGGGGATTTATGGCTACACCTTC.

The J gene is TRBJ2-1, the V gene TRBV28; the D gene is possibly TRBD2 (5 bases). The V end lost 11 bases, the J end lost 2 bases, and 19 bases lay between the germline ends. Germline-derived CDR1 and CDR2 are MDHEN and SYDVKM. The CDR3 runs 15 residues. CDR3 sequence reads: CASSSLLVAYNEQFF. The CDR3 DNA sequence: TGTGCCTCTTCTAGCCTTCTAGTGGCCTACAATGAGCAGTTCTTC.

The rearrangement links TRBV12-3 or TRBV12-4 to TRBJ2-3; D not certain. V lost 5 bases and J 2 bases, leaving 14 bases between the germline ends. The CDR3 loop spans 15 amino acids. The CDR3 spells CASSHRLAPTDTQYF. The CDR3 region has the DNA TGTGCCAGCAGTCACCGACTTGCCCCCACAGATACGCAGTATTTT.

The chain combines TRBV7-9 with TRBJ1-1; D is perhaps TRBD1 (6 bases). Germline V gene data show CDR1 as SEHNR and CDR2 as FQNEAQ (reference sequence). This CDR3 contains 15 residues. V lost 5 bases and J lost 5, with 18 bases in between. This chain's CDR3 is CASSPDWGRGTEAFF. The CDR3 DNA follows: TGTGCCAGCAGCCCAGACTGGGGGAGGGGGACTGAAGCTTTCTTT.